Here is one TCR beta chain with its context. V was trimmed by 3 bases and J by 12 bases, leaving 15 bases between them. The germline V gene encodes CDR1 MDHEN and CDR2 SYDVKM. The CDR3 runs 12 residues. The record originates from a study of shared clonotypes between healthy human individuals. Study context: CD4 naive and memory got three plates each, CD8 naive two, CD8 memory one.

It was at deep level that the assay was run. Clones were read by immunoSEQ multiplex PCR, and TCRdb kept only the in-frame ones, dropping some. The sample has hundreds of thousands of clones, 90% to 96% seen once. The TCR was taken from a woman aged 25 to 39 in good health. The chain recombines TRBV28 with TRBJ2-7; the D gene could be TRBD1 or TRBD2 (5 bases each). The source material was naive CD4+ T cells sorted from blood. Subset meaning: CD45RA+ positively selected. The CDR3 coding sequence is TGTGCCAGCAGTTTTAGTCCGACGGGGCGGTACTTC. It encodes CASSFSPTGRYF.